This record looks at one T cell receptor (beta chain) sequence and its context. What it binds is not known. The sample originates from a study of T cells in tumors after PD-1 blockade. General observations from the study: Only pre- versus post-treatment comparisons showed clonal replacement. Squamous carcinoma: about half of expanded exhausted clones novel, versus 25% to 30% of other expanded CD8+ clones.

Generated by immunoSEQ multiplex PCR, the TCRdb table keeps only in-frame clones and is missing some. Of roughly 13,000 clones listed, about 63% are singletons. Site-matched primary tumor biopsies were taken before and after PD-1 blockade. On average, squamous cell carcinoma was sampled 31 days after treatment began. The sample consisted of tumor tissue, taken after anti-PD-1 treatment. The sequence came from a human donor with cutaneous squamous cell carcinoma.

The CDR3 reads CSVVVTGTGEQYF. Written as DNA, the CDR3 is TGCAGCGTTGTTGTGACTGGGACGGGAGAGCAGTACTTC. V and J are TRBV29-1 and TRBJ2-7; D is possibly TRBD1 or TRBD2 (5 bases each). Germline V gene data show CDR1 as SQVTM and CDR2 as ANQGSEA. V shed 4 bases and J shed 7 bases, with 17 bases lying between them. This CDR3 is 13 amino acids long.